This T cell receptor beta chain was recorded in a study of cytomegalovirus exposure and HLA in healthy donors. Whole-study findings and limits: Later analysis identified several of the most significant clusters that appeared linked to common viral pathogens. Analyses of presence/absence relied on an assumption of roughly uniform sequencing depth across donors.

The CDR3 runs to 15 residues. CDR1 and CDR2 from the germline V gene are SGHRS and YFSETQ. Notes on this clone: Its antigen is not known.

The PCR ran on 60 Vbeta and 13 Jbeta primers. Using immunoSEQ multiplex PCR, the repertoire was profiled, and TCRdb retains in-frame clones only, with some absent. The data show roughly 110,000 clones, with less than 80% seen just once and about 8% held by the top ten. The rearrangement uses TRBV5-1 and TRBJ2-5; 7 bases fit TRBD1. The end of the DNA is better explained by TRBJ2-7, so the J call may be wrong. The clonotype originates from a man younger than 40 in good health and CMV-seronegative. Sequenced sample: PBMCs. The CDR3 spells CASSPNRDSSYEQYF. The DNA for the CDR3 is TGCGCCAGCAGCCCTAACCGGGACAGCTCCTACGAGCAGTACTTC.